This entry concerns a single T cell receptor (beta chain). The target antigen is unknown. The data originate from a study of blood T cells in healthy people across ages. Combining a sample-barcoded 5' primer with a J-beta primer mix, a second PCR ran for about 6 to 12 cycles. TCRdb recomputed calls from the 5' RACE reads with MiXCR, one row per CDR3 protein. Found here are about 720,000 distinct CDR3 sequences, about a fifth of them singletons; the top ten hold around 21%. Each sample yielded at least 7 million isolated PBMCs. Findings and caveats of the study: Older age went with lower TCR beta diversity per million T cells, in a roughly linear way.

This TCR was recovered from an older man in good health. Sequenced sample: blood.

DNA for the CDR3: TGCAGTGCTAGAGTACGGCCCCGGGGTGAGCAGTTCTTC. Protein sequence: CSARVRPRGEQFF. The rearrangement uses TRBV20-1 and TRBJ2-1, with a weak D call TRBD2 (5 bases). Germline V gene sequence: CDR1 DFQATT, CDR2 SNEGSKA (reference sequence). Trimming took 1 base from V and 9 from J, leaving 13 bases between them. This CDR3 is 13 amino acids long.